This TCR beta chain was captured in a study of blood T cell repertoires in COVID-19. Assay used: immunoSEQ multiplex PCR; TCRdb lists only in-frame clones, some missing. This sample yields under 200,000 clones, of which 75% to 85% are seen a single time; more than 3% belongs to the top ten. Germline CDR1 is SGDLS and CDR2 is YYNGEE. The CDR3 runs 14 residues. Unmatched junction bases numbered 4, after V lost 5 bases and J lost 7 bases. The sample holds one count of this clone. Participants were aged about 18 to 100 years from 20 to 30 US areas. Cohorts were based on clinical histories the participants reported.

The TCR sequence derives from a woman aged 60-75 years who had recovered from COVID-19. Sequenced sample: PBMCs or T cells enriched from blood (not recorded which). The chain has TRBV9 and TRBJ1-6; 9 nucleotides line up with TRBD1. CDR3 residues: CASRGQGQNSPLHF. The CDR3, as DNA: TGTGCCAGCAGGGGACAGGGCCAAAATTCACCCCTCCACTTT.